These 13 T cell receptor beta chains were all obtained from the same sample, sequenced in a study of OX40 agonist ivuxolimab in advanced cancers. Using immunoSEQ multiplex PCR, the repertoire was profiled, and TCRdb retains in-frame clones only, with some absent. In the table there are tens of thousands of clones, 81% of which are singletons. The specimen was CD4+ or CD8+ T cells sorted from blood, collected in a trial of the OX40 agonist ivuxolimab. These receptor sequences come from an adult with an advanced solid tumor such as melanoma, head and neck, liver or kidney cancer.

The genes are TRBV5-4 and TRBJ2-1; weak D call: TRBD2 (7 bases). Trimming removed 4 bases from V and 9 bases from J, with 20 bases in between. The CDR3 totals 15 residues. The germline CDR1 and CDR2 sequences are SGHNT and YYREEE (reference sequence). The CDR3 protein is CASSRGAGEEVEQFF. Written as DNA, the CDR3 is TGTGCCAGCAGCCGGGGGGCGGGAGAAGAGGTTGAGCAGTTCTTC. The whole variable domain, filled in from reference TRBV5-4 and TRBJ2-1, reads ETGVTQSPTHLIKTRGQQVTLRCSSQSGHNTVSWYQQALGQGPQFIFQYYREEENGRGNFPPRFSGLQFPNYSSELNVNALELDDSALYLCASSRGAGEEVEQFFGPGTRLTVL.

The V call is TRBV7-2, the J call TRBJ2-2; the D is unclear. CDR3 size: 15 residues. Germline CDR1 SGHTA, CDR2 FQGNSA. The V gene lost 1 base and the J gene lost 7 bases, with 13 bases spanning the gap. CDR3 sequence reads: CASSLDRRAVGELFF. The DNA for the CDR3 is TGTGCCAGCAGCTTAGATCGTAGGGCAGTCGGGGAGCTGTTTTTT.

J is TRBJ1-5 and V is TRBV27; 9 nucleotides match TRBD1. V lost 8 bases to trimming and J lost 7 bases; unmatched junction nucleotides: 12. The CDR3 runs 15 residues. Germline assignment: CDR1 MNHEY and CDR2 SMNVEV (reference sequence). The chain's CDR3 is CASGPQGQGDQPQHF. CDR3 sequence (DNA): TGTGCCAGCGGCCCTCAGGGACAGGGAGACCAGCCCCAGCATTTT.

The CDR3 sequence: CASSGQGGPQHF. For the CDR3, the DNA is TGTGCCAGCAGCGGGCAAGGAGGGCCCCAGCATTTT. The gene calls are TRBV9 and TRBJ1-5; no clear D gene. V gave up 3 bases and J gave up 9 bases, with 10 bases separating them. The CDR3 runs to 12 residues. CDR1 is SGDLS and CDR2 is YYNGEE in the germline V gene.

The chain couples TRBV18 to TRBJ2-5; D gene ambiguous. Germline V gene lookup returns CDR1 KGHSH and CDR2 LQKENI. V lost 1 base and J lost 0, with 6 bases in between. CDR3 length: 14 residues. The CDR3 loop is CASSPRQDQETQYF. CDR3 coding DNA: TGTGCCAGCTCACCACGGCAGGACCAAGAGACCCAGTACTTC.

The chain has TRBV19 and TRBJ1-5; TRBD1 aligns across 10 bases. Germline V lookup: CDR1 LNHDA, CDR2 SQIVND (reference sequence). The CDR3 extends over 15 amino acids. V was pared by 6 bases and J by 7 bases, with 9 bases of the junction left unmatched. The CDR3 here is CASRDGTGVEQPQHF. The CDR3 coding sequence is TGTGCCAGTAGGGACGGGACAGGGGTGGAGCAGCCCCAGCATTTT. Supplemented by reference TRBV19 and TRBJ1-5, the full variable domain reads DGGITQSPKYLFRKEGQNVTLSCEQNLNHDAMYWYRQDPGQGLRLIYYSQIVNDFQKGDIAEGYSVSREKKESFPLTVTSAQKNPTAFYLCASRDGTGVEQPQHFGDGTRLSIL.

This clone turned up a few times. The chain is built from TRBV6-1 and TRBJ1-5; TRBD1 matches 7 bases. CDR1 is MNHNS and CDR2 is SASEGT in the germline V gene. The CDR3 has 15 residues. V shed 1 base and J 3 bases; nucleotides not matched to a gene: 3. The CDR3 DNA reads as TGTGCCAGCAGTGAAGGGACAGGAGCCAATCAGCCCCAGCATTTT. Translating it yields CASSEGTGANQPQHF.

The J gene is TRBJ2-2, the V gene TRBV7-3; TRBD2 matches at 8 bases. Per germline, CDR1 SGHTA and CDR2 FQGTGA. This CDR3 has 15 residues. With 2 bases clipped from V and 7 bases from J, the junction kept 6 bases outside the gene matches. For the CDR3, the DNA is TGTGCCAGCAGCTTACAGCGGGAGTCTCTCGGGGAGCTGTTTTTT. It yields the protein CASSLQRESLGELFF.

This clone was seen only a few times. The genes are TRBV10-3 and TRBJ1-2; D not certain. Germline assignment: CDR1 ENHRY and CDR2 SYGVKD. The V and J ends lost 3 bases and 3 bases respectively, with 11 bases between them. This CDR3 is built from 14 residues. CDR3: CAISDGLAYYGYTF. The CDR3 DNA is TGTGCCATCAGTGATGGGTTAGCTTACTATGGCTACACCTTC.

This sequence joins TRBV7-9 and TRBJ2-5; TRBD2 matches 13 bases. Per germline, CDR1 SEHNR and CDR2 FQNEAQ (reference sequence). This CDR3 has 16 amino acids. The V and J ends lost 4 bases and 5 bases, in that order; junction bases with no gene match: 7. In nucleotides, the CDR3 is TGTGCCAGCAGCTCCGGGACTAGCGGGGTGGGGGAGACCCAGTACTTC. Its protein product is CASSSGTSGVGETQYF. The full variable domain, its missing parts supplied by reference TRBV7-9 and TRBJ2-5, is DTGVSQNPRHKITKRGQNVTFRCDPISEHNRLYWYRQTLGQGPEFLTYFQNEAQLEKSRLLSDRFSAERPKGSFSTLEIQRTEQGDSAMYLCASSSGTSGVGETQYFGPGTRLLVL.

CDR3 in amino acids: CASSRGQGTEQYF. The CDR3 DNA sequence: TGTGCCAGTAGTCGGGGACAGGGGACCGAGCAGTACTTC. This chain connects TRBV19 to TRBJ2-7; TRBD1 agrees at 10 bases. The ends lost 5 bases at V and 6 bases at J; junction bases unmatched: 4. The CDR3 spans 13 residues. Germline-derived CDR1 and CDR2 are LNHDA and SQIVND (reference sequence).

J is TRBJ2-7 and V is TRBV2; no definite D call. Trimming took 6 bases from V and 3 from J, leaving 6 bases between them. From germline, CDR1 is SNHLY and CDR2 FYNNEI. This CDR3 comprises 11 residues. DNA of the CDR3: TGTGCCAGCAGCTCAGACTACGAGCAGTACTTC. Amino acids: CASSSDYEQYF.

This clone was detected once. The J gene is TRBJ2-1, the V gene TRBV2; a possible D gene is TRBD2 (6 bases). The CDR3 is 14 amino acids. Trimming pared 6 bases from V and 6 bases from J, leaving 15 bases between. Germline V gives CDR1 SNHLY, CDR2 FYNNEI. The CDR3 loop reads CASRGTGVGNEQFF. For the CDR3, the DNA is TGTGCCAGCAGGGGGACTGGCGTGGGCAATGAGCAGTTCTTC.